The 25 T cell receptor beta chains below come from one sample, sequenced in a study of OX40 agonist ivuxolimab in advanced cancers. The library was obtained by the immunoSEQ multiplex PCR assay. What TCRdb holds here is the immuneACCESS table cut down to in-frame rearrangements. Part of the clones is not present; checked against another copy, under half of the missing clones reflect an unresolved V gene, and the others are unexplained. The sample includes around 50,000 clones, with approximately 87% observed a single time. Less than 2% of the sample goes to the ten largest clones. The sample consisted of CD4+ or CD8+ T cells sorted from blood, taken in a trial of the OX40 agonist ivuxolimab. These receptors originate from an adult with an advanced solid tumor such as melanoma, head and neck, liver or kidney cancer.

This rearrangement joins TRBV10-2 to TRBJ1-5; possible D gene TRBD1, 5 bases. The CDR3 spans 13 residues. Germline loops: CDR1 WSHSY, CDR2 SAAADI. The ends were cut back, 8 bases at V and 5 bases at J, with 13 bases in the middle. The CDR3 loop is CASSREWDQPQHF. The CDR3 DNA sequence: TGCGCCAGCTCCAGGGAGTGGGATCAGCCCCAGCATTTT.

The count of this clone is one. In DNA form, the CDR3 reads TGTGCCAGCAGCCGGGATCCCTTTTCGCAGTACGTC. Its translation is CASSRDPFSQYV. V is TRBV28 and J is TRBJ2-7; the D gene is possibly TRBD2 (5 bases). CDR1 MDHEN and CDR2 SYDVKM come from the germline V gene. The CDR3 loop spans 12 amino acids. V was trimmed by 6 bases and J by 9 bases, leaving 15 bases between them.

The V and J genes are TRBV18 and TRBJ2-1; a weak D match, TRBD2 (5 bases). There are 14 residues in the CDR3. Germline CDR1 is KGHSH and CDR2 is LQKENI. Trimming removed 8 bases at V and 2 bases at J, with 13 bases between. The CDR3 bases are TGTGCCAGCCGACGGACTTCTACCTACAATGAGCAGTTCTTC. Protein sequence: CASRRTSTYNEQFF.

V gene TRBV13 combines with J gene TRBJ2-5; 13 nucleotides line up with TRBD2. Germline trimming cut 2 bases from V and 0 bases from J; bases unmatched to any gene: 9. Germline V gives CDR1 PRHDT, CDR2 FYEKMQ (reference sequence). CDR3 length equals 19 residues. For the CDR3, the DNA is TGTGCCAGCAGCTTAAAGGGCCCTGGACTAGCGGGGGACCAAGAGACCCAGTACTTC. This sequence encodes CASSLKGPGLAGDQETQYF.

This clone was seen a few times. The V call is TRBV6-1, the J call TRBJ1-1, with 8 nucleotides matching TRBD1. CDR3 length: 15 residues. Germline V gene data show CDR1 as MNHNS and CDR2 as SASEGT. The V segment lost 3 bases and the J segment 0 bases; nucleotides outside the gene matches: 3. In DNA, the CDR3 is TGTGCCAGCAGTGAGCGACAGGGGATGAACACTGAAGCTTTCTTT. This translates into CASSERQGMNTEAFF.

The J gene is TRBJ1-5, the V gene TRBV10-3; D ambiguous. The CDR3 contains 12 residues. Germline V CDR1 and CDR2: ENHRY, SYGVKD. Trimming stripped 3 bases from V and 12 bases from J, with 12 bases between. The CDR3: CAISDREYYQHF. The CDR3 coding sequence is TGTGCCATCAGTGATAGGGAATATTACCAGCATTTT.

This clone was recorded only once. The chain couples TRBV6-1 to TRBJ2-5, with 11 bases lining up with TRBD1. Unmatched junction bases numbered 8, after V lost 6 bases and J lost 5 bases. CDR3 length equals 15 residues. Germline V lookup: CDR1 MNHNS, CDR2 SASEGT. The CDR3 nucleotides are TGTGCCAGCAGATTTGGACAGGGGGCTGGTGAGACCCAGTACTTC. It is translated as CASRFGQGAGETQYF.

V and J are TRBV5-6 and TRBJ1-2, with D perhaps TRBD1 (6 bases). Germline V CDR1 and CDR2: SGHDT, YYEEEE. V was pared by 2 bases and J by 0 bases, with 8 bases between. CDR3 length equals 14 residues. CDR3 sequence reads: CASSLQGANYGYTF. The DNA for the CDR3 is TGTGCCAGCAGCTTACAGGGAGCTAACTATGGCTACACCTTC.

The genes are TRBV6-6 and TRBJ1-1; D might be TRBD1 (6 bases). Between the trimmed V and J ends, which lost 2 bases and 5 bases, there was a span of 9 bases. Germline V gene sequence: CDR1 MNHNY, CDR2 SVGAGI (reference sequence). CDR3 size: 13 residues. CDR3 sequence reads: CASSYRGETEAFF. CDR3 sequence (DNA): TGTGCCAGCAGTTACAGGGGGGAGACTGAAGCTTTCTTT.

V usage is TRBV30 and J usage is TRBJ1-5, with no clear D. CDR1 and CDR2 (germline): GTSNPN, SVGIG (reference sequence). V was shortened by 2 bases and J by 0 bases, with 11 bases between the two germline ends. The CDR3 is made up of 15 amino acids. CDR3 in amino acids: CAWSRGPLSNQPQHF. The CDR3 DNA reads TGTGCCTGGAGTAGAGGTCCGCTTAGCAATCAGCCCCAGCATTTT.

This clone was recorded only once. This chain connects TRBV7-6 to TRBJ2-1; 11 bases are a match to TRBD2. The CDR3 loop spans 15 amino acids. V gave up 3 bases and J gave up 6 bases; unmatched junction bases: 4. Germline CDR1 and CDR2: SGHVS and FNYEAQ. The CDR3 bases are TGTGCCAGCAGCTTTAGCGGGAGGGCCTCCAATGAGCAGTTCTTC. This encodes CASSFSGRASNEQFF.

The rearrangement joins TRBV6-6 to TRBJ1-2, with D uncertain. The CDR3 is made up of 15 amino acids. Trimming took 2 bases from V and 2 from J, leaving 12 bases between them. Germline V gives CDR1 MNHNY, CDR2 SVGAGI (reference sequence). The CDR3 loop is CASSYDTLSNYGYTF. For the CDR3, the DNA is TGTGCCAGCAGTTACGACACTCTTTCCAACTATGGCTACACCTTC.

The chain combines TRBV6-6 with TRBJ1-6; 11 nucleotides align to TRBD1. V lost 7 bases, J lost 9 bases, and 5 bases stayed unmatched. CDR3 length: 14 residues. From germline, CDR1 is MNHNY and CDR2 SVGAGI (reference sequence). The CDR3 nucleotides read TGTGCCAGCACCCCGGGACAGGGGGTTTCACCCCTCCACTTT. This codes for CASTPGQGVSPLHF.

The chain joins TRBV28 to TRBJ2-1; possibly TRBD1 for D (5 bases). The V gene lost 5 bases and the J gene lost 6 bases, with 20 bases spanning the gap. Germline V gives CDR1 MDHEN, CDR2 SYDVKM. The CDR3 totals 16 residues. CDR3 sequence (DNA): TGTGCCAGCAGTCCATTCGCAGGGAATCTGCCCAATGAGCAGTTCTTC. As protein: CASSPFAGNLPNEQFF. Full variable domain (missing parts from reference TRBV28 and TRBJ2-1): DVKVTQSSRYLVKRTGEKVFLECVQDMDHENMFWYRQDPGLGLRLIYFSYDVKMKEKGDIPEGYSVSREKKERFSLILESASTNQTSMYLCASSPFAGNLPNEQFFGPGTRLTVL.

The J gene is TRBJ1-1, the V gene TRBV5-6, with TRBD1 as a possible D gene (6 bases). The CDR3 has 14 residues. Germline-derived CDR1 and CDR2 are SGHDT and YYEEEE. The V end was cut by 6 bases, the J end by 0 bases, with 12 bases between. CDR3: CASNQGFLNTEAFF. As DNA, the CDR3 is TGTGCCAGCAACCAGGGGTTTCTGAACACTGAAGCTTTCTTT.

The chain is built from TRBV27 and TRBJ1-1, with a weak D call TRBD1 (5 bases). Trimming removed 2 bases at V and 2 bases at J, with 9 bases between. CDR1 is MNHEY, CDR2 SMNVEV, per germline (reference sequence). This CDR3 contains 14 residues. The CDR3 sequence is CASSLQGANTEAFF. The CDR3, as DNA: TGTGCCAGCAGTTTACAAGGGGCCAACACTGAAGCTTTCTTT.

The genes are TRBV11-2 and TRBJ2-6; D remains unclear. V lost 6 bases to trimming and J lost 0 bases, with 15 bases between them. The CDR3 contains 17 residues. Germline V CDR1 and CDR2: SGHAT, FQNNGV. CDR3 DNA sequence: TGTGCCAGCAGTGGCTTAACCCGGCGCTCTGGGGCCAACGTCCTGACTTTC. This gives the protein CASSGLTRRSGANVLTF.

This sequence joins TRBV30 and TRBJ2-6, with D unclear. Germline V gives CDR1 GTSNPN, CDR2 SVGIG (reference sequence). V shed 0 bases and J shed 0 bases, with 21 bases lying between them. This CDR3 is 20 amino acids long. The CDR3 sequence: CAWSVHHPPGPFSGANVLTF. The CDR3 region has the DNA TGTGCCTGGAGTGTACACCACCCCCCCGGACCGTTCTCTGGGGCCAACGTCCTGACTTTC. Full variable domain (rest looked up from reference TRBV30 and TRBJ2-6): SQTIHQWPATLVQPVGSPLSLECTVEGTSNPNLYWYRQAAGRGLQLLFYSVGIGQISSEVPQNLSASRPQDRQFILSSKKLLLSDSGFYLCAWSVHHPPGPFSGANVLTFGAGSRLTVL.

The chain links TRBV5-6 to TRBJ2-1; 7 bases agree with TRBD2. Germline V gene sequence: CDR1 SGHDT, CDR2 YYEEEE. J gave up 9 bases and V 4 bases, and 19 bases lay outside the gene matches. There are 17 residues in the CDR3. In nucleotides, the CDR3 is TGTGCCAGCAGCCCGCTCGCTAGCGGAGCGCTAGGGATTGAGCAGTTCTTC. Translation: CASSPLASGALGIEQFF.

CDR3 sequence: CASRTGDQPQHF. CDR3 nucleotide sequence: TGTGCCAGCCGAACAGGGGATCAGCCCCAGCATTTT. V and J are TRBV18 and TRBJ1-5; 7 bases match TRBD1. Germline V gene sequence: CDR1 KGHSH, CDR2 LQKENI. This CDR3 has 12 residues. V lost 8 bases and J lost 5; bases outside the gene matches: 3. Full variable domain (remainder filled in from reference TRBV18 and TRBJ1-5): NAGVMQNPRHLVRRRGQEARLRCSPMKGHSHVYWYRQLPEEGLKFMVYLQKENIIDESGMPKERFSAEFPKEGPSILRIQQVVRGDSAAYFCASRTGDQPQHFGDGTRLSIL.

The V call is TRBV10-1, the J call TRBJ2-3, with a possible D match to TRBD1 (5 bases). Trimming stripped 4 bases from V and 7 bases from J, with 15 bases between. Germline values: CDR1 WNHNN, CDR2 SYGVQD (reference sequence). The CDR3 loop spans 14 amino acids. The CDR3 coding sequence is TGCGCCAGCAGTGGACAGACAGCCCTTAATACGCAGTATTTT. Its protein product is CASSGQTALNTQYF.

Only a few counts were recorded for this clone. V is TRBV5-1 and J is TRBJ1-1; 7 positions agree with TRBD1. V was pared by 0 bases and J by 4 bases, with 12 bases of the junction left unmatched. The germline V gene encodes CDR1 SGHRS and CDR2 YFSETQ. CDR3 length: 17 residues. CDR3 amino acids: CASSLGQGSFGGTEAFF. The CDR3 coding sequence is TGCGCCAGCAGCTTGGGACAGGGCAGCTTTGGAGGCACTGAAGCTTTCTTT.

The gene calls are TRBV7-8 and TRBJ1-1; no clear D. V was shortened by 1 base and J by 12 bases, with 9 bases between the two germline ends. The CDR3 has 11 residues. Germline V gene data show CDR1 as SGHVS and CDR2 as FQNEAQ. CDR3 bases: TGTGCCAGCAGCTTAGGGCCATTAACTTTCTTT. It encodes CASSLGPLTFF. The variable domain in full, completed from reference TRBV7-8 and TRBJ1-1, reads GAGVSQSPRYKVAKRGQDVALRCDPISGHVSLFWYQQALGQGPEFLTYFQNEAQLDKSGLPSDRFFAERPEGSVSTLKIQRTQQEDSAVYLCASSLGPLTFFGQGTRLTVV.

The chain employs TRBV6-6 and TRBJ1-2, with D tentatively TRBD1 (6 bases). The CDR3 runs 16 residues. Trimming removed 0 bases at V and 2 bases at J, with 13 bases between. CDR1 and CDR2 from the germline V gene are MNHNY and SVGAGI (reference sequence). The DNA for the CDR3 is TGTGCCAGCAGTTACTCGGGGGGCCTAAACAACTATGGCTACACCTTC. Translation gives CASSYSGGLNNYGYTF.

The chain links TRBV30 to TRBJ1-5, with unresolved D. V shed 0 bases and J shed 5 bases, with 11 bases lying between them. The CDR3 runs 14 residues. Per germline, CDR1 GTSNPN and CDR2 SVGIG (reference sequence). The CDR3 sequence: CAWSVGGGYQPQHF. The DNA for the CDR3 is TGTGCCTGGAGTGTGGGAGGTGGTTATCAGCCCCAGCATTTT.